The 17 T cell receptor beta chains below were found in one sample sequenced in a study of beta chain features in type 1 diabetes. As every portion of the isolated RNA was reverse transcribed, the sequencing read expressed TCRB transcripts. Some clones are missing from TCRdb's copy, which holds only in-frame ones; the method was immunoSEQ multiplex PCR. The profile shows a few hundred thousand clones, roughly 21% of them singletons. Source material: naive CD4+ T cells from blood. The receptors derive from a woman between 18 and 29 years old in good health.

The chain couples TRBV7-9 to TRBJ1-4; D may be TRBD1 (6 bases). Germline-derived CDR1 and CDR2 are SEHNR and FQNEAQ (reference sequence). With 4 bases removed from V and 15 bases from J, the gap between germline ends came to 18 bases. This CDR3 is 13 amino acids long. The chain's CDR3 is CASSSSGTSDMFF. The CDR3 DNA sequence: TGTGCCAGCAGCTCATCCGGGACATCAGACATGTTTTTT.

V and J are TRBV6-5 and TRBJ2-7; D perhaps matches TRBD2 (5 bases). Looked up from germline, CDR1 is MNHEY and CDR2 is SVGAGI. V was cut by 6 bases and J by 0 bases, with 15 bases left in between. The CDR3 sequence is 15 residues long. Here the CDR3 DNA reads TGTGCCAGCAGACCTACTAGTCCGCTCTCCTACGAGCAGTACTTC. Amino acids: CASRPTSPLSYEQYF.

V and J are TRBV30 and TRBJ1-1; D is possibly TRBD1 (5 bases). V lost 5 bases, J lost 0 bases, and 10 bases lay in between. CDR1 is GTSNPN and CDR2 is SVGIG in the germline V gene (reference sequence). The CDR3 runs 13 residues. The CDR3 is CAWETGMNTEAFF. CDR3 nucleotide sequence: TGTGCCTGGGAAACAGGCATGAACACTGAAGCTTTCTTT.

The chain employs TRBV15 and TRBJ1-2; D gene unclear. The CDR3 runs to 14 residues. V was trimmed by 1 base and J by 4 bases, leaving 10 bases between them. In germline, CDR1 is LNHNV, CDR2 YYDKDF (reference sequence). CDR3 protein: CATSRAGTSYGYTF. The CDR3 bases are TGTGCCACCAGCAGAGCGGGTACCTCCTATGGCTACACCTTC.

V usage is TRBV12-5 and J usage is TRBJ2-7, with TRBD1 as a possible D gene (6 bases). Germline V gives CDR1 LGHNT, CDR2 FRNRAP. V lost 4 bases, J lost 5 bases, and 12 bases lay in between. This CDR3 is built from 13 residues. The CDR3 reads CASGSPGQHEQYF. CDR3 in DNA: TGTGCTAGTGGTTCCCCGGGACAACACGAGCAGTACTTC.

This chain joins TRBV27 and TRBJ1-5, with 7 bases fitting TRBD1. This CDR3 region has 14 residues. Germline CDR1 reads MNHEY; CDR2 reads SMNVEV (reference sequence). V dropped 5 bases and J dropped 3; count of bases not matched to a gene: 4. CDR3 nucleotides: TGTGCCAGCAGTCCCGACAGGGACAATCAGCCCCAGCATTTT. This codes for CASSPDRDNQPQHF.

In nucleotides, the CDR3 is TGTGCCAGCAGCTTAGGGCTAGCAAACAATGAGCAGTTCTTC. Amino acid sequence: CASSLGLANNEQFF. V is TRBV7-2 and J is TRBJ2-1; possible D gene TRBD2, 5 bases. Looked up from germline, CDR1 is SGHTA and CDR2 is FQGNSA. V lost 1 base, J lost 5 bases, and 9 bases lay in between. The CDR3 runs to 14 residues.

The chain is built from TRBV7-2 and TRBJ2-3, with TRBD2 identical over 7 bases. Germline-derived CDR1 and CDR2 are SGHTA and FQGNSA. The length of the CDR3 is 13 residues. The V segment lost 3 bases and the J segment 6 bases; nucleotides outside the gene matches: 3. The DNA of the CDR3 is TGTGCCAGCAGCTTCGCGGGAGAGGATACGCAGTATTTT. It specifies CASSFAGEDTQYF. The full variable domain, with the rest looked up from reference TRBV7-2 and TRBJ2-3, is GAGVSQSPSNKVTEKGKDVELRCDPISGHTALYWYRQSLGQGLEFLIYFQGNSAPDKSGLPSDRFSAERTGGSVSTLTIQRTQQEDSAVYLCASSFAGEDTQYFGPGTRLTVL.

V is TRBV5-4 and J is TRBJ2-2; 7 positions agree with TRBD2. The CDR3 extends over 15 amino acids. CDR1 and CDR2 (germline): SGHNT, YYREEE (reference sequence). V shed 3 bases, J shed 0 bases, and the junction held 2 bases outside the gene matches. The CDR3 sequence is CASSWSGANTGELFF. The CDR3 nucleotides read TGTGCCAGCAGCTGGAGCGGGGCGAACACCGGGGAGCTGTTTTTT.

The V gene is TRBV30, the J gene TRBJ1-1, with a weak D call TRBD1 (5 bases). Germline V gives CDR1 GTSNPN, CDR2 SVGIG (reference sequence). The CDR3 contains 14 residues. Trimming shortened V by 5 bases and J by 1 base, and 14 bases separated the two germline ends. The CDR3: CAWDRGLENTEAFF. CDR3 in DNA: TGTGCCTGGGATCGGGGACTGGAGAACACTGAAGCTTTCTTT.

This clone was counted a single time. This chain connects TRBV11-1 to TRBJ2-1; the match to TRBD2 covers 8 bases. Per the germline V gene, CDR1 is SGHAT and CDR2 is FQDESV (reference sequence). V gave up 2 bases and J gave up 2 bases; unmatched junction bases: 2. The CDR3 runs to 15 residues. In DNA, the CDR3 is TGTGCCAGCAGCTTAAGTAGCGGGGCCTACAATGAGCAGTTCTTC. It encodes CASSLSSGAYNEQFF.

The genes are TRBV4-1 and TRBJ1-1, with D possibly being TRBD1 (5 bases). CDR3 size: 16 residues. With 3 bases removed from V and 0 bases from J, the gap between germline ends came to 14 bases. In germline, CDR1 is MGHRA, CDR2 YSYEKL. CDR3 protein: CASSQDGGRVNTEAFF. DNA of the CDR3: TGCGCCAGCAGCCAGGACGGGGGACGGGTGAACACTGAAGCTTTCTTT.

This clone was seen a handful of times. The chain is built from TRBV30 and TRBJ1-2; D is undetermined. V lost 4 bases to trimming and J lost 8 bases, with 20 bases between them. Germline CDR1 and CDR2: GTSNPN and SVGIG (reference sequence). This CDR3 is 14 amino acids long. The CDR3 spells CAWTGVRGGGGYTF. The DNA for the CDR3 is TGTGCCTGGACAGGCGTGCGCGGAGGAGGCGGCTACACCTTC.

The rearrangement links TRBV2 to TRBJ2-3; the D gene is possibly TRBD1 (6 bases). Between the trimmed V and J ends, which lost 9 bases and 10 bases, there was a span of 17 bases. Germline CDR1 reads SNHLY; CDR2 reads FYNNEI. The CDR3 is made up of 12 amino acids. The CDR3 coding sequence is TGTGCCAGTCTAGCACAGGGAGACGCGCAGTATTTT. This sequence encodes CASLAQGDAQYF.

The chain recombines TRBV5-1 with TRBJ1-2; the D is unclear. Germline V CDR1 and CDR2: SGHRS, YFSETQ. CDR3 length: 12 amino acids. The V end lost 2 bases, the J end lost 8 bases, and 10 bases lay between the germline ends. The DNA of the CDR3 is TGCGCCAGCAGCTTTGGGGAGAGAGGCTACACCTTC. Its translation: CASSFGERGYTF.

This clone was detected a few times. The chain links TRBV29-1 to TRBJ2-1, with D possibly matching TRBD2 (5 bases). The CDR3 consists of 18 residues. Germline CDR1 SQVTM, CDR2 ANQGSEA. Between the trimmed V and J ends, which lost 7 bases and 0 bases, there was a span of 25 bases. CDR3 bases: TGCAGCGCTCAGCTCGGGTCTTTACCTCGGGGCTCCTACAATGAGCAGTTCTTC. Translated, it gives CSAQLGSLPRGSYNEQFF.

The V gene is TRBV9, the J gene TRBJ2-3, with TRBD2 identical over 10 bases. This CDR3 contains 15 residues. The V gene's germline CDR1 is SGDLS and CDR2 YYNGEE. V lost 4 bases to trimming and J lost 8 bases; unmatched junction nucleotides: 10. CDR3 amino acids: CASSPGLAEQGTQYF. The CDR3 DNA reads as TGTGCCAGCAGCCCAGGACTAGCGGAGCAGGGTACGCAGTATTTT.